This T cell receptor (beta chain) was profiled in a study of shared T cell receptors in the human thymus (dated by TCRdb to the early 2020s). A note on the overall study: The study examined how self-reactive, shared T-cell receptor alpha chains are generated in the human thymus.

Library preparation was by the immunoSEQ multiplex PCR assay. This is the immuneACCESS table as TCRdb keeps it, with only in-frame sequences that have V and J called. A part of the clones is gone; compared with another copy, unresolved V genes explain less than half, and the rest is unexplained. The sample profile shows 700,000 or so clones; over 75% of them were found once. The leading ten clones occupy approximately 0.01% of the sample. The CDR3 has 10 amino acids, counting the end cysteine and phenylalanine. The CDR3 DNA has 30 bases and is translated from base 1. Trimming takes 6 bases from V and 7 bases from J, and the germline ends sit 7 bases apart. CDR1 is given as MRHNA and CDR2 as SNTAGT, both from the germline V gene. For this clone: Its antigen is unknown. The input lacks base qualities; no much larger clone sits a single base away.

The same specimen was also included in a second study, on human thymus T cells. That second publication adds: Immunologically healthy infants undergoing open corrective cardiac surgery for congenital heart defects in Finland were used as donors. Thymus tissue was collected as surgical resects that were removed during corrective cardiac surgery. Both the thymic and the peripheral blood repertoires appeared to show biased V and J gene segment usage. According to the related research, thymic TCR repertoires were highly overlapping among unrelated individuals. TCR alpha and beta repertoires from about eight infant thymus samples and a few related peripheral blood samples were characterized in the study. The infant donors were about 6 to 244 days old, and the cohort included six or seven males and two females. Thymocytes were freed from the tissue by mechanical means and kept at -70 degrees C as pellets of roughly 9-30 million cells. Genomic DNA was extracted from frozen cell pellets with a QIAsymphony instrument. Using the immunoSEQ multiplex PCR assay, the TCRB and TCRAD loci were amplified from a standardized quantity of quality-controlled genomic DNA. The amplicons spanned the V(D)J region and were long enough to cover the CDR3 and allow V and J genes to be identified. Through the commercial immunoSEQ service, the amplicons were sequenced on an Illumina platform. Primer bias and sequencing errors were corrected as previously described, and TCRAD and TCRB definitions were based on the IMGT database. immunoSEQ Analyzer 3.0 and VDJTools were used for repertoire analysis, which covered basic statistics, V/J segment usage, diversity estimates, rarefaction and pairwise overlap. Chao1, ChaoE, Efron-Thisted, Shannon and inverse Simpson indices were used to estimate diversity, which was also estimated on datasets down-sampled to the smallest sample. Repertoire overlap used strict matching of CDR3 nucleotide sequence, V gene and J gene, with Jaccard-based multidimensional scaling clustering. Thymus samples yielded on average roughly 800,000 unique TCRB clonotypes, compared with around 84,000 from blood samples.

The chain employs TRBV6-4 and TRBJ2-7, with TRBD1 as a weak D call on 6 bases. The TCR comes from a girl younger than two with a congenital heart defect. Donor details come from another sample of the same person, matched by shared clones. Sequencing was done on a sample of thymocytes. In nucleotides, the sequence is TGTGCCAGCAGAGGACAGGAGCAGTACTTC. It specifies CASRGQEQYF.